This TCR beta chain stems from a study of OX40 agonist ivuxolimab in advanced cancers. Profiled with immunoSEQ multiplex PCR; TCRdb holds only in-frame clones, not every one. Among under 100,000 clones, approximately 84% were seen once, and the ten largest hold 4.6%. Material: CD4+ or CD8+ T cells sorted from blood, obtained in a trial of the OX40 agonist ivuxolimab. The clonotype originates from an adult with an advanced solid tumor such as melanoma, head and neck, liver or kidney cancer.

CDR3 in amino acids: CASSPRGGLAFF. CDR3 in DNA: TGTGCCAGTAGTCCCCGGGGAGGGCTGGCTTTCTTT. The chain couples TRBV19 to TRBJ1-1, with D unclear. This CDR3 is built from 12 residues. Deletions cut 5 bases from V and 11 bases from J, with 15 bases between. From germline, CDR1 is LNHDA and CDR2 SQIVND (reference sequence).